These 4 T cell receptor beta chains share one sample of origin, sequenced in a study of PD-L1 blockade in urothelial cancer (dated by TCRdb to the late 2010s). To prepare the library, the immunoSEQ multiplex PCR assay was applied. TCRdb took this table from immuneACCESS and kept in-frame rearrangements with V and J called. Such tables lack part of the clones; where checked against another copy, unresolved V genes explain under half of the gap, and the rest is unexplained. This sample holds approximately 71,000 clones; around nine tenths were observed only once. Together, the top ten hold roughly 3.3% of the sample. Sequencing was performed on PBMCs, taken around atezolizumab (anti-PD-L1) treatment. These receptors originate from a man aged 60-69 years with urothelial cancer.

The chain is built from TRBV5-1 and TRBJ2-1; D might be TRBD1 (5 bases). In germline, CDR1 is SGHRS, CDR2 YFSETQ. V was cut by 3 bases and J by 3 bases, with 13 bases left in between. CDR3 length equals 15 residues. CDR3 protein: CASSYEPGRYNEQFF. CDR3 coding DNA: TGCGCCAGCAGCTACGAGCCAGGGCGCTACAATGAGCAGTTCTTC.

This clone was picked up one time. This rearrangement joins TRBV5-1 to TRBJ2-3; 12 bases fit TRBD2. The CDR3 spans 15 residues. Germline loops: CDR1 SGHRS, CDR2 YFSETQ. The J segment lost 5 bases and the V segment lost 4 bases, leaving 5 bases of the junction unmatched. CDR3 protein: CASSTRLAGEDTQYF. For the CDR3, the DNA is TGCGCCAGCAGCACCAGACTAGCGGGAGAAGATACGCAGTATTTT.

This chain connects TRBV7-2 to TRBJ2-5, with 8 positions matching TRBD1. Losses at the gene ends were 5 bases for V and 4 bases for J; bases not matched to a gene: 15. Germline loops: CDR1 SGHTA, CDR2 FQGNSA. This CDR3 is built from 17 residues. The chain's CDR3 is CASSVRAAQGVGETQYF. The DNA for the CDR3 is TGTGCCAGCAGCGTCCGAGCCGCACAGGGGGTTGGAGAGACCCAGTACTTC.

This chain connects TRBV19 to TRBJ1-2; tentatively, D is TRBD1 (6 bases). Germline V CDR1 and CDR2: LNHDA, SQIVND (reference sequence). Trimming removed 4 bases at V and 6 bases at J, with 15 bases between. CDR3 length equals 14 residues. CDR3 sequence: CASSKGEGTDGYTF. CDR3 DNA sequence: TGTGCCAGTAGTAAGGGGGAGGGGACGGATGGCTACACCTTC.